What follows describes a single TCR beta chain. The data are from a study of blood T cell repertoires in COVID-19. Across the whole study: COVID-19 samples, acute and convalescent, were from the United States, Italy and Spain. The cDNA or gDNA used as material had been derived from T cells, B-cell-depleted T cells, or PBMCs.

Authors' processing steps: Nucleated cell number was recorded as an estimate derived from reference gene primer amplification. Using immunoSEQ multiplex PCR, the repertoire was profiled, and TCRdb retains in-frame clones only, with some absent. The DNA was the basis for D and trimming; V, J and clone size are from that table. This sample carries about 88,000 clones, 70% to 90% of them seen once, and the ten largest clones take approximately 10%. The CDR3 covers 15 residues. Germline trimming cut 5 bases from V and 0 bases from J; bases unmatched to any gene: 3. Germline CDR1 reads SGHTA; CDR2 reads FQGTGA.

The sequenced sample was peripheral blood. This chain joins TRBV7-3 and TRBJ2-3; TRBD2 matches 9 bases. This receptor was taken from a human donor in a cohort sampled during active COVID-19. CDR3 protein: CASSNLAGSTDTQYF. As DNA, the CDR3 is TGTGCCAGCAGCAATCTAGCGGGGAGCACAGATACGCAGTATTTT.